What follows describes a single TCR beta chain. The antigen remains undetermined. A second PCR, run for about 7 to 11 cycles, used a sample-barcoded 5' primer plus a J-beta primer mix. Every cDNA molecule bore a tag from a template-switch adaptor containing 12 random nucleotides. TCRdb recomputed calls from the 5' RACE reads with MiXCR, one row per CDR3 protein. The top ten hold roughly 25% of the sample, which has about 580,000 distinct CDR3 sequences, 40% to 55% seen once. This entry is derived from a study of blood T cells in healthy people across ages. Study observations and caveats: In long-lived donors, naive CD4+ cell counts and diversity exceeded those of aged donors. PBMCs that were unsorted prevented a conclusive naive versus antigen-experienced comparison.

Germline-derived CDR1 and CDR2 are LGHDT and YNNKEL (reference sequence). The CDR3 runs 14 residues. V trimming: 4 bases; J trimming: 5 bases; junction bases outside the gene matches: 4. Sequencing was done on a sample of blood. The origin of this receptor is a man older than 75 in good health. The J gene is TRBJ2-7, the V gene TRBV3-1; 11 bases line up with TRBD1. CDR3 residues: CASSRGQGVHEQYF. CDR3 bases: TGTGCCAGCAGCCGGGGACAGGGGGTCCACGAGCAGTACTTC.